This T cell receptor (beta chain) is drawn from a study of radiotherapy plus CTLA-4 blockade in lung cancer. Study results and limitations: TCR clones from tumors expanded in blood after radiotherapy plus ipilimumab.

Treatment of patients with chemo-refractory metastatic non-small-cell lung cancer consisted of focal radiation plus CTLA-4 blockade with ipilimumab. The CDR3 is made up of 15 amino acids. The germline V gene has CDR1 LNHNV and CDR2 YYDKDF (reference sequence). The V and J ends lost 5 bases and 4 bases respectively, with 15 bases between them. Concerning this clone: What it binds is unknown.

This table comes from immunoSEQ multiplex PCR, and its TCRdb copy is limited to in-frame clones, with some not included. This table has 65,000 to 70,000 clones, 79% appearing once. This TCR came from a human donor with non-small cell lung cancer who had a complete response to radiotherapy plus ipilimumab. Material: peripheral blood, obtained from a patient treated with radiotherapy plus ipilimumab. The rearrangement joins TRBV15 to TRBJ2-1; tentatively, D is TRBD2 (6 bases). For the CDR3, the DNA is TGTGCCACCAGCCGCGCCGGGACTCAATACAATGAGCAGTTCTTC. It yields the protein CATSRAGTQYNEQFF.